This T cell receptor beta chain is drawn from a study of tumor-infiltrating lymphocytes in primary liver carcinoma. Study overall: The patient group consisted of men and women aged 30 to 69 years. Stage T1-T3 N0M0 tumors measured about 4.2 to 10 cm at most.

Co-extraction yielded RNA and DNA from 20-30 mg of unsorted bulk tissue. Each tumor specimen held more than 75% viable tumor cells. CDR1 is MNHEY and CDR2 is SVGAGI in the germline V gene. The CDR3 loop spans 14 amino acids. Germline trimming cut 6 bases from V and 2 bases from J; bases unmatched to any gene: 2. cDNA specific to TCR beta was made from 500 ng of total RNA, with a constant-region primer employed for priming. Three-round nested multiplex PCR performed with slightly modified ARM-PCR produced the TCR beta libraries. Two initial PCR rounds of approximately 10 cycles each paired TRBV1-TRBV30 forward primers with a C-beta reverse primer. One entry per CDR3 protein, called by TCRdb with MiXCR from the multiplex PCR reads. Altogether tens of thousands of distinct CDR3 sequences are present, 76% being singletons, with the ten largest covering under 40%.

The sample taken for sequencing was liver tumor tissue from sampling region 5. Noted subset: tumor region T5, tumor centre. This clonotype originated in a middle-aged man with primary liver carcinoma and hepatitis B virus infection. The gene calls are TRBV6-5 and TRBJ2-5; 11 nucleotides line up with TRBD2. The DNA for the CDR3 is TGTGCCAGCAGACTAGCGGGAGCTCAAGAGACCCAGTACTTC. Protein: CASRLAGAQETQYF.